This TCR beta chain was found in a study of beta chain features in type 1 diabetes (dated by TCRdb to 2016 to 2018). Background for the entire study: No differences in mean age, gender distribution, total cell number or subset yield were found between patients and healthy donors. A total of 100 million to 110 million sorted cells were examined across all samples, and a strong correlation was observed between cell number per subset and RNA yield. In the study, recently diagnosed type 1 diabetes patients and matched healthy donors were compared on the TCRB repertoires of their sorted circulating CD4+ T cell subsets. Regulatory and stem cell-like memory subsets were isolated from only 8 patients and roughly eight healthy donors, whereas naive and central memory subsets came from all 28 donors. Results the study describes overall, beyond this receptor: At VDJ recombination sites, type 1 diabetes patients had fewer insertions and more deleted nucleotides, which implies abnormalities in thymic rearrangement. PCR might favor shorter templates, but patient and control samples were amplified and corrected together, so any skew would affect both groups equally. Because cDNA was sequenced instead of genomic DNA, highly expressing activated cells could be over-represented, though the groups showed no difference in activation or CD3 levels. Type 1 diabetes patients showed a moderate but significant shortening of TCRB CDR3 length in all four CD4+ subsets. Naive, central memory and regulatory TCRB repertoires appeared to be more alike among patients than among healthy donors. Only small numbers of individuals were included in the HLA sub-analyses, which left unresolved whether HLA type had any influence on TCRB rearrangement.

Details on this clone: Its recognized antigen is unknown. A single base separates this from a much larger clone, so it may be a read error.

The High Capacity cDNA Reverse Transcription Kit was used to reverse transcribe all of the isolated RNA, meaning that expressed TCRB transcripts were what got sequenced. Deep immunoSEQ sequencing was performed on naive, central memory and regulatory T cell samples, with an average of around 3.5 million total reads per sample. After sorted cells were lysed in RLT buffer, RNA was extracted with DNase-treated RNeasy Micro or Mini kits, with the choice depending on cell number. Each cell subset was processed on its own to prevent cross-contamination, while patient and healthy donor samples were processed together. Using the immunoSEQ multiplex PCR, TCRB sequences were amplified from cDNA into 87-bp fragments spanning the CDR3 region. Amplicons were sequenced on the Illumina HiSeq platform. Processing in the source paper ran as follows. Synthetic template baselines were used to correct PCR bias computationally, reads within Hamming distance 2 were collapsed together, and singletons that could not be merged were discarded. Reads were aligned against IMGT so that V, D and J genes, CDR3 length and insertions or deletions at six rearrangement sites could be assigned. Within each subset, clonotype counts were normalized to sorted cell number, and only after that were true diversity and Gini coefficients computed with the tcR R package. The overlap coefficient, calculated on TCRB nucleotide sequences, was used to quantify repertoire sharing. The source is immuneACCESS, and TCRdb retained only in-frame sequences with V and J called. Part of the clones is not carried over; for the studies checked, unresolved V genes explain less than half of this, and the remainder is unexplained. That table furnishes V, J and clone size, whereas the DNA furnished D and trimming. The sample includes about 340,000 clones, with approximately 8.2% observed a single time. Around 0.45% of the sample rests with the top ten.

The CDR3 spans 15 residues, from the cysteine through the phenylalanine. The retained sequence is limited to the CDR3, 45 bases, with the frame set at the first base. For CDR1 and CDR2, the germline V gene (reference sequence) lists SEHNR and FQNEAQ. Between the V and J ends, shortened by 1 base and 2 bases respectively, the junction contains 9 bases. Each donor gave one peripheral blood draw, roughly 110 mL on average, collected into heparinised tubes. A BD FACSAria II was used to sort naive, central memory, regulatory and stem cell-like memory CD4+ T cells with a panel that included CD45RO, CCR7, CD25, CD127, CD95 and CD27. Purity was above 95% for every sorted population. Right away, PBMCs were isolated by Lymphoprep density gradient centrifugation and were stained directly, with no culture step. To minimize batch effects, samples were stained and sorted in pairs, one healthy donor with one patient per experiment.

This sequence uses TRBV7-9 and TRBJ1-5, with the D gene not confidently named. The source of this sequence is a woman between 18 and 29 years old in good health. Sequenced material: central memory CD4+ T cells from blood. CDR3 protein: CASSLGDGGNQPQHF. The nucleotide sequence is TGTGCCAGCAGCTTAGGGGATGGGGGCAATCAGCCCCAGCATTTT.